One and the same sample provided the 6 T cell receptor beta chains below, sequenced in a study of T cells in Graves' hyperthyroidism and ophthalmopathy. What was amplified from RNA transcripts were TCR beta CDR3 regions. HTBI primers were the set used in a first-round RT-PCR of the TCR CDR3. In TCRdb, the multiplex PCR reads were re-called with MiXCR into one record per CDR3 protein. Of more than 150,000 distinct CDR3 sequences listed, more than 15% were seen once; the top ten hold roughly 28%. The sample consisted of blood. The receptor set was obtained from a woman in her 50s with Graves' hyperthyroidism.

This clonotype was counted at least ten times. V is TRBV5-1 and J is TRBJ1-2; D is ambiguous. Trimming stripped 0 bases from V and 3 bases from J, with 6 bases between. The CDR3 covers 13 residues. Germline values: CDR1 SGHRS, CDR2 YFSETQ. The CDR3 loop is CASSLVSDYGYTF. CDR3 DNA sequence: TGCGCCAGCAGCTTGGTTTCAGACTATGGCTACACCTTC.

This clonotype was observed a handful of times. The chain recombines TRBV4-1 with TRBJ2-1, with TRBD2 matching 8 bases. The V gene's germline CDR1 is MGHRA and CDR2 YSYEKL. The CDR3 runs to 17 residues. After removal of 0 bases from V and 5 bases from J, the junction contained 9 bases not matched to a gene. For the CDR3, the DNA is TGCGCCAGCAGCCAAGATAGCGGGATCCTGGCCAACAATGAGCAGTTCTTC. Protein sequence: CASSQDSGILANNEQFF.

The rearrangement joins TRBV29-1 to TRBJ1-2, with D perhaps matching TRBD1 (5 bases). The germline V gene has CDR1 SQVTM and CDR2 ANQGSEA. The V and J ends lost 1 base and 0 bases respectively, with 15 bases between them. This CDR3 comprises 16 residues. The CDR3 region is CSVEGGGGTANYGYTF. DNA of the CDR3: TGCAGCGTTGAAGGGGGTGGGGGTACGGCTAACTATGGCTACACCTTC. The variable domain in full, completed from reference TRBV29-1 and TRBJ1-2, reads SAVISQKPSRDICQRGTSLTIQCQVDSQVTMMFWYRQQPGQSLTLIATANQGSEATYESGFVIDKFPISRPNLTFSTLTVSNMSPEDSSIYLCSVEGGGGTANYGYTFGSGTRLTVV.

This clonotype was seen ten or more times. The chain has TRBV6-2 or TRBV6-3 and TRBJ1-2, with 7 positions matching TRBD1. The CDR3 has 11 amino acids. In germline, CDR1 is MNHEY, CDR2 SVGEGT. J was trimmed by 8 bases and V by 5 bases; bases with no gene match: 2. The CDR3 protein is CASSNRGGYTF. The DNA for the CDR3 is TGTGCCAGCAGTAACAGGGGCGGCTACACCTTC.

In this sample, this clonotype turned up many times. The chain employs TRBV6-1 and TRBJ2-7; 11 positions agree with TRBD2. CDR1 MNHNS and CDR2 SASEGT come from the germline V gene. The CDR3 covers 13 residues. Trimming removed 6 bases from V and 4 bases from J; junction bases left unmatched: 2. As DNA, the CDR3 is TGTGCCAGCAGGGTAGCGGGGGGGTACGAGCAGTACTTC. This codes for CASRVAGGYEQYF.

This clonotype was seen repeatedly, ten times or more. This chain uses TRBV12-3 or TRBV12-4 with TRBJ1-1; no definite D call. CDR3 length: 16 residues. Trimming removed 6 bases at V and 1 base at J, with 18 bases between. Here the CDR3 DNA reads TGTGCCAGCAGGCTCCCGAGGAGCAAACCGAACACTGAAGCTTTCTTT. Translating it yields CASRLPRSKPNTEAFF.